These 30 T cell receptor beta chains came from one sample sequenced in a study of CD8 T cells in Susac syndrome. Random hexamers primed reverse transcription of about 0.45 to 1 ug RNA. Each CDR3 protein is one row after TCRdb ran MiXCR on the immunoSEQ multiplex PCR reads. Altogether some 120,000 distinct CDR3 sequences are present, around 94% being singletons, with the ten largest covering approximately 0.13%. The sample taken for sequencing was CD4+ T cells from PBMCs. These receptors came from a human donor with multiple sclerosis.

The CDR3 DNA sequence: TGTGCCAGCAGTTCGTCTCCCCGATACGAGCAGTACTTC. This translates into CASSSSPRYEQYF. The chain has TRBV6-5 and TRBJ2-7; D gene unclear. V lost 4 bases to trimming and J lost 4 bases, with 11 bases between them. CDR1 and CDR2 (germline): MNHEY, SVGAGI. There are 13 residues in the CDR3.

This chain links TRBV7-9 with TRBJ1-1; 7 bases agree with TRBD1. The CDR3 spans 13 residues. The J segment lost 1 base and the V segment lost 10 bases, leaving 6 bases of the junction unmatched. Germline CDR1 and CDR2: SEHNR and FQNEAQ (reference sequence). CDR3 amino acids: CATIGQANTEAFF. The CDR3, as DNA: TGTGCCACCATTGGACAGGCGAACACTGAAGCTTTCTTT.

The CDR3 loop is CASSQSTSGGTDTQYF. The CDR3 coding sequence is TGTGCCAGCAGCCAGTCGACTAGCGGCGGCACAGATACGCAGTATTTT. The chain recombines TRBV4-2 with TRBJ2-3; 9 bases line up with TRBD2. Germline V gives CDR1 LGHNA, CDR2 YNFKEQ. Trimming removed 3 bases from V and 1 base from J; junction bases left unmatched: 5. The CDR3 has 16 residues.

The chain links TRBV2 to TRBJ2-7; no definite D call. Trimming removed 8 bases at V and 0 bases at J, with 14 bases between. The CDR3 spans 14 residues. Germline V CDR1 and CDR2: SNHLY, FYNNEI. The CDR3 protein is CASLKTVNSYEQYF. Written as DNA, the CDR3 is TGTGCCAGCCTAAAAACGGTCAACTCCTACGAGCAGTACTTC.

The chain joins TRBV18 to TRBJ1-1; the D gene is possibly TRBD1 (6 bases). The CDR3 spans 13 residues. CDR1 KGHSH and CDR2 LQKENI come from the germline V gene. Trimming took off 3 bases at V and 7 bases at J, with 12 bases between the two ends. For the CDR3, the DNA is TGTGCCAGCTCACCCCTCGGGGGCGTTGAAGCTTTCTTT. It specifies CASSPLGGVEAFF.

This clonotype was seen only once. The rearrangement uses TRBV7-9 and TRBJ2-7; D may be TRBD1 or TRBD2 (5 bases each). V lost 4 bases and J lost 6, with 13 bases in between. The V gene's germline CDR1 is SEHNR and CDR2 FQNEAQ (reference sequence). The CDR3 runs to 13 residues. CDR3 protein: CASSSTEGGEQYF. Written as DNA, the CDR3 is TGTGCCAGCAGCTCGACAGAAGGAGGCGAGCAGTACTTC.

The chain has TRBV27 and TRBJ2-7, with 9 bases fitting TRBD2. Germline V gene data show CDR1 as MNHEY and CDR2 as SMNVEV (reference sequence). With 4 bases clipped from V and 6 bases from J, the junction kept 4 bases outside the gene matches. This CDR3 is 13 amino acids long. CDR3 amino acids: CASSSASGAEQYF. The CDR3 DNA is TGTGCCAGCAGTTCGGCTAGCGGGGCCGAGCAGTACTTC.

The gene calls are TRBV3-1 and TRBJ2-5; D possibly corresponds to TRBD1 (6 bases). The ends were cut back, 2 bases at V and 7 bases at J, with 14 bases in the middle. Germline loops: CDR1 LGHDT, CDR2 YNNKEL (reference sequence). This CDR3 is 14 amino acids long. The CDR3 region has the DNA TGTGCCAGCAGCCAATCAAGGACAGCGGCGACCCAGTACTTC. This codes for CASSQSRTAATQYF.

The V call is TRBV20-1, the J call TRBJ1-2; D is uncertain. V was pared by 3 bases and J by 3 bases, with 11 bases between. Germline lookup yields CDR1 DFQATT and CDR2 SNEGSKA (reference sequence). This CDR3 has 13 residues. The CDR3 is CSARVEEDYGYTF. The CDR3 nucleotides are TGCAGTGCTAGGGTGGAGGAGGACTATGGCTACACCTTC.

The genes are TRBV7-3 and TRBJ1-2; 8 positions match TRBD1. V dropped 6 bases and J dropped 4; count of bases not matched to a gene: 4. CDR1 is SGHTA and CDR2 is FQGTGA in the germline V gene. This CDR3 region has 13 residues. Here the CDR3 reads CASSGQGAYGYTF. CDR3 coding DNA: TGTGCCAGCAGTGGACAGGGTGCCTATGGCTACACCTTC.

The V and J genes are TRBV7-9 and TRBJ1-2, with 7 bases lining up with TRBD1. With V trimmed by 1 base and J by 2 bases, 4 bases remained unmatched. The CDR3 is made up of 15 amino acids. CDR1 and CDR2 from the germline V gene are SEHNR and FQNEAQ (reference sequence). Written as DNA, the CDR3 is TGTGCCAGCAGCTTAGGAGGGGGCGAGAACTATGGCTACACCTTC. Translating it yields CASSLGGGENYGYTF. Complete variable domain (other parts from reference TRBV7-9 and TRBJ1-2): DTGVSQNPRHKITKRGQNVTFRCDPISEHNRLYWYRQTLGQGPEFLTYFQNEAQLEKSRLLSDRFSAERPKGSFSTLEIQRTEQGDSAMYLCASSLGGGENYGYTFGSGTRLTVV.

The genes are TRBV5-4 and TRBJ1-2; D is possibly TRBD1 (6 bases). V was cut by 1 base and J by 4 bases, with 17 bases left in between. Per the germline V gene, CDR1 is SGHNT and CDR2 is YYREEE (reference sequence). The CDR3 is 16 residues long. The CDR3 region is CASSLRSLRGGYGYTF. The CDR3 DNA reads as TGTGCCAGCAGCTTGCGTAGTTTAAGAGGGGGCTATGGCTACACCTTC.

This chain connects TRBV15 to TRBJ1-5; 8 positions match TRBD1. The CDR3 is 17 amino acids. After removal of 5 bases from V and 1 base from J, the junction contained 10 bases not matched to a gene. Germline values: CDR1 LNHNV, CDR2 YYDKDF (reference sequence). The CDR3 region is CATSGSGQAKSNQPQHF. The DNA of the CDR3 is TGTGCCACCAGCGGGTCGGGACAGGCAAAGAGCAATCAGCCCCAGCATTTT.

This CDR3 is CASRTAGNYGYTF. The CDR3 nucleotides read TGTGCCAGCAGGACGGCGGGGAACTATGGCTACACCTTC. The chain couples TRBV7-9 to TRBJ1-2; D uncertain. Trimming stripped 6 bases from V and 2 bases from J, with 10 bases between. Germline loops: CDR1 SEHNR, CDR2 FQNEAQ (reference sequence). The CDR3 has 13 amino acids.

This sequence joins TRBV9 and TRBJ1-1, with TRBD1 matching over 9 bases. CDR1 and CDR2 from the germline V gene are SGDLS and YYNGEE. V gave up 2 bases and J gave up 9 bases; unmatched junction bases: 8. The CDR3 covers 14 residues. The CDR3 DNA is TGTGCCAGCAGCGTGGGGGGGACAGGGAAGAAAGCTTTCTTT. Translating it yields CASSVGGTGKKAFF.

The J gene is TRBJ1-2, the V gene TRBV2, with 8 bases that match TRBD1. CDR3 length: 12 residues. Germline V CDR1 and CDR2: SNHLY, FYNNEI. J was trimmed by 7 bases and V by 6 bases; bases with no gene match: 4. The CDR3 coding sequence is TGTGCCAGCAGCGGGACAGGAGGTGGCTACACCTTC. Amino acids: CASSGTGGGYTF. The whole variable domain, filled in from reference TRBV2 and TRBJ1-2, reads EPEVTQTPSHQVTQMGQEVILRCVPISNHLYFYWYRQILGQKVEFLVSFYNNEISEKSEIFDDQFSVERPDGSNFTLKIRSTKLEDSAMYFCASSGTGGGYTFGSGTRLTVV.

The CDR3 nucleotides read TGTGCCAGCAGTGAGCCGGGAGCCCTCTCCTACGAGCAGTACTTC. Translation gives CASSEPGALSYEQYF. The V gene is TRBV2, the J gene TRBJ2-7; D may be TRBD2 (6 bases). This CDR3 is 15 amino acids long. V dropped 3 bases and J dropped 0 bases, with 12 bases sitting between them. Per the germline V gene, CDR1 is SNHLY and CDR2 is FYNNEI.

The chain combines TRBV14 with TRBJ1-2; D perhaps matches TRBD1 (6 bases). Germline CDR1 and CDR2: SGHDN and FVKESK. There are 13 residues in the CDR3. The V end lost 1 base, the J end lost 8 bases, and 11 bases lay between the germline ends. The CDR3 DNA is TGTGCCAGCAGCCAAGTCAGAGGGGGAGGCTACACCTTC. It is translated as CASSQVRGGGYTF.

This chain links TRBV4-2 with TRBJ2-3; 10 nucleotides line up with TRBD2. The CDR3 totals 15 residues. From germline, CDR1 is LGHNA and CDR2 YNFKEQ. V shed 6 bases and J 7 bases; nucleotides not matched to a gene: 10. CDR3: CASSPSGGAMNTQYF. The CDR3 nucleotides are TGTGCCAGCAGTCCGAGCGGGGGGGCCATGAATACGCAGTATTTT.

This chain joins TRBV29-1 and TRBJ2-1; 11 bases line up with TRBD2. The germline V gene has CDR1 SQVTM and CDR2 ANQGSEA. V lost 6 bases to trimming and J lost 5 bases; unmatched junction nucleotides: 12. The CDR3 totals 16 residues. CDR3 nucleotide sequence: TGCAGCGTGGGGGGATTGGGGACTAGCGGAAACAATGAGCAGTTCTTC. Amino acids: CSVGGLGTSGNNEQFF.

The chain joins TRBV12-3 or TRBV12-4 to TRBJ1-5; D gene uncertain. The CDR3 contains 14 residues. The V end lost 6 bases, the J end lost 0 bases, and 9 bases lay between the germline ends. The CDR3 DNA reads as TGTGCCAGCAGACGTCTCAATAGCAATCAGCCCCAGCATTTT. It codes for CASRRLNSNQPQHF.

The chain is built from TRBV5-1 and TRBJ2-2; tentative D call: TRBD2 (5 bases). Trimming shortened V by 4 bases and J by 3 bases, and 19 bases separated the two germline ends. The CDR3 has 17 residues. Germline V lookup: CDR1 SGHRS, CDR2 YFSETQ. The CDR3 protein is CASSPEMPGWDTGELFF. In DNA form, the CDR3 reads TGCGCCAGCAGCCCCGAAATGCCGGGGTGGGACACCGGGGAGCTGTTTTTT.

This rearrangement joins TRBV30 to TRBJ1-5; unclear D gene. Germline CDR1 reads GTSNPN; CDR2 reads SVGIG (reference sequence). Trimming stripped 0 bases from V and 1 base from J, with 10 bases between. This CDR3 comprises 15 residues. The CDR3 sequence: CAWSVGGYSNQPQHF. DNA of the CDR3: TGTGCCTGGAGTGTAGGAGGTTACAGCAATCAGCCCCAGCATTTT.

About this clonotype: The DNA is omitted, as the CDR3 cannot be located on it reliably, and the CDR3 follows TCRdb's listing. This chain joins TRBV21-1 and TRBJ1-5; the D segment call TRBD1 is taken from the table without a DNA check. TRBV21-1 is listed as a pseudogene. The CDR3 spans 15 residues, counting both ends. CDR3 loop: CASSKVQGAISPSIF.

V and J are TRBV5-4 and TRBJ1-2, with no clear D. Trimming took 4 bases from V and 0 from J, leaving 7 bases between them. This CDR3 has 13 residues. Germline assignment: CDR1 SGHNT and CDR2 YYREEE (reference sequence). The CDR3 bases are TGTGCCAGCAGCACGACGGCTAACTATGGCTACACCTTC. It encodes CASSTTANYGYTF.

This chain connects TRBV6-5 to TRBJ2-5; D is perhaps TRBD1 or TRBD2 (6 bases each). This CDR3 has 14 amino acids. CDR1 is MNHEY and CDR2 is SVGAGI in the germline V gene. V lost 4 bases and J 5 bases, leaving 14 bases between the germline ends. DNA of the CDR3: TGTGCCAGCAGTTCGGGGGTAGGGGGGGAGACCCAGTACTTC. Residues: CASSSGVGGETQYF.

The gene calls are TRBV18 and TRBJ2-3; 7 bases line up with TRBD1. The V and J ends lost 5 bases and 5 bases, in that order; junction bases with no gene match: 13. Germline assignment: CDR1 KGHSH and CDR2 LQKENI. This CDR3 region has 16 residues. This CDR3 reads CASSRRGRDRLDTQYF. The CDR3, as DNA: TGTGCCAGCTCAAGAAGGGGGCGAGACAGGTTAGATACGCAGTATTTT.

The gene calls are TRBV5-1 and TRBJ1-2, with D possibly TRBD1 on 6 matching bases. V dropped 3 bases and J dropped 1 base, with 19 bases sitting between them. This CDR3 has 17 amino acids. Germline values: CDR1 SGHRS, CDR2 YFSETQ. The CDR3 DNA sequence: TGCGCCAGCAGCTACCCCCCGAGGGGGAGTCTTAACTATGGCTACACCTTC. This translates into CASSYPPRGSLNYGYTF.

V gene TRBV12-3 or TRBV12-4 combines with J gene TRBJ1-4; D gene ambiguous. The CDR3 has 14 residues. Trimming stripped 6 bases from V and 5 bases from J, with 13 bases between. The DNA of the CDR3 is TGTGCCAGCAGGCTGACAAGAAGAAATGAAAAACTGTTTTTT. Amino acids: CASRLTRRNEKLFF.

The chain couples TRBV28 to TRBJ2-7, with 7 bases identical to TRBD1. The length of the CDR3 is 15 residues. Per germline, CDR1 MDHEN and CDR2 SYDVKM. V shed 6 bases, J shed 0 bases, and the junction held 8 bases outside the gene matches. CDR3 bases: TGTGCCAGCAGCCCACGACAGGGATTCTCCTACGAGCAGTACTTC. Protein: CASSPRQGFSYEQYF.